This T cell receptor (beta chain) comes out of a study of identical twins. Study results and caveats: The study found that models underestimated out-of-frame TCR alpha sharing in monozygotic twins.

The V end lost 1 base, the J end lost 5 bases, and 18 bases lay between the germline ends. This CDR3 has 17 residues. Germline CDR1 and CDR2: MGHRA and YSYEKL. A single record per CDR3 protein comes from TCRdb applying MiXCR to the 5' RACE reads. The sample records approximately 500,000 distinct CDR3 sequences, approximately 25% being singletons. Among all donors, each was a healthy Caucasian. A word on this clonotype: Antigen unknown.

These sequences were also reported in another study, on T cells expressing NK-cell markers. That work states: Obtained from sorted CD3+CD56+NKG2C+, CD3+CD56+NKG2C- and CD3+CD56-NKG2C+ T cells were the TCR beta repertoires.

The sample consisted of CD4+ T cells sorted from blood. The sequence came from a woman aged 18-29 years in good health. The chain is built from TRBV4-1 and TRBJ2-1; possible D gene TRBD2, 6 bases. The CDR3 spells CASSQALREVLHNEQFF. The CDR3 DNA follows: TGCGCCAGCAGCCAAGCTTTGAGGGAGGTACTCCACAATGAGCAGTTCTTC.